One sample yielded the 29 T cell receptor beta chains listed below, sequenced in a study of beta chain features in type 1 diabetes. Reverse transcription of all isolated RNA meant that expressed TCRB transcripts were sequenced. Clones were read by immunoSEQ multiplex PCR, and TCRdb kept only the in-frame ones, dropping some. The sample gives 250,000 to 300,000 clones, 8% of which show up once; roughly 1% is in the top ten. Sequencing was performed on central memory CD4+ T cells from blood. The receptor set was obtained from a woman between 18 and 29 years old in good health.

Of note for this clone: The sample carries other DNA sequences with the same CDR3. The J gene is TRBJ1-1, the V gene TRBV18; D unclear. Germline V gives CDR1 KGHSH, CDR2 LQKENI. The CDR3 contains 14 residues. V was trimmed by 1 base and J by 1 base, leaving 7 bases between them. CDR3 in amino acids: CASSPRTENTEAFF. The CDR3 bases are TGTGCCAGCTCACCACGTACAGAGAACACTGAAGCTTTCTTT.

The chain joins TRBV6-6 to TRBJ2-3; TRBD2 matches at 9 bases. There are 16 residues in the CDR3. The germline V gene encodes CDR1 MNHNY and CDR2 SVGAGI (reference sequence). Unmatched junction bases numbered 7, after V lost 5 bases and J lost 1 base. Written as DNA, the CDR3 is TGTGCCAGCAGTCCCTTAGCGGGAGAGGGCACAGATACGCAGTATTTT. Its translation is CASSPLAGEGTDTQYF.

The chain combines TRBV2 with TRBJ1-1; TRBD1 matches 8 bases. CDR3 length equals 14 residues. CDR1 and CDR2 (germline): SNHLY, FYNNEI. V lost 4 bases, J lost 3 bases, and 4 bases stayed unmatched. The CDR3 coding sequence is TGTGCCAGCAGTGTCGGACAGGGATACACTGAAGCTTTCTTT. Translating gives CASSVGQGYTEAFF.

The rearrangement joins TRBV15 to TRBJ2-2; D call uncertain. The V gene lost 2 bases and the J gene lost 1 base, with 5 bases spanning the gap. CDR1 and CDR2 (germline): LNHNV, YYDKDF (reference sequence). CDR3 length equals 14 residues. The CDR3 DNA follows: TGTGCCACCAGCAGACCCCTGAACACCGGGGAGCTGTTTTTT. This encodes CATSRPLNTGELFF.

This clone was observed a handful of times. The V gene is TRBV27, the J gene TRBJ1-1, with TRBD1 identical over 9 bases. The CDR3 length is 17 residues. Unmatched junction bases numbered 11, after V lost 1 base and J lost 5 bases. Germline assignment: CDR1 MNHEY and CDR2 SMNVEV (reference sequence). CDR3 sequence: CASSLFIGGTGRTEAFF. CDR3 sequence (DNA): TGTGCCAGCAGTTTATTCATCGGTGGGACAGGGCGGACTGAAGCTTTCTTT.

This chain uses TRBV18 with TRBJ2-7; tentative D call: TRBD2 (5 bases). Germline CDR1 is KGHSH and CDR2 is LQKENI. This CDR3 contains 16 residues. V was shortened by 0 bases and J by 0 bases, with 12 bases between the two germline ends. The CDR3 sequence is CASSPPGAFSSYEQYF. DNA for the CDR3: TGTGCCAGCTCACCACCGGGAGCGTTTAGCTCCTACGAGCAGTACTTC.

This clone was counted between two and nine times. J is TRBJ2-1 and V is TRBV30; 8 bases align to TRBD2. V lost 0 bases to trimming and J lost 15 bases; unmatched junction nucleotides: 19. The CDR3 has 16 amino acids. CDR1 is GTSNPN, CDR2 SVGIG, per germline (reference sequence). This chain's CDR3 is CAWSVGLAGPNRVTFF. CDR3 bases: TGTGCCTGGAGTGTAGGCCTAGCGGGCCCCAACCGGGTCACGTTCTTC.

This clone was detected only a few times. The V call is TRBV11-1, the J call TRBJ2-7; D could derive from TRBD1 or TRBD2 (6 bases each). Trimming removed 5 bases from V and 3 bases from J, with 14 bases in between. The germline V gene encodes CDR1 SGHAT and CDR2 FQDESV (reference sequence). The CDR3 consists of 14 residues. As DNA, the CDR3 is TGTGCCAGCAGCCGTCGGGGGACACTCTACGAGCAGTACTTC. Its translation: CASSRRGTLYEQYF.

The V and J genes are TRBV5-1 and TRBJ1-1; the D is unclear. The V end was cut by 0 bases, the J end by 0 bases, with 9 bases between. Germline V gene data show CDR1 as SGHRS and CDR2 as YFSETQ. The length of the CDR3 is 15 residues. As DNA, the CDR3 is TGCGCCAGCAGCTTGGGGGTAGGAATGAACACTGAAGCTTTCTTT. This sequence encodes CASSLGVGMNTEAFF.

This clone occurred a few times. The CDR3 sequence: CASSGLGQVSTDTQYF. Written as DNA, the CDR3 is TGTGCCAGCAGCGGGTTGGGACAGGTTAGCACAGATACGCAGTATTTT. The V gene is TRBV7-2, the J gene TRBJ2-3, with 8 nucleotides matching TRBD1. Trimming at V came to 5 bases and at J to 0 bases, leaving 7 bases not matched to a gene. Per germline, CDR1 SGHTA and CDR2 FQGNSA. This CDR3 spans 16 amino acids.

The chain employs TRBV2 and TRBJ1-4; D perhaps matches TRBD1 (6 bases). Trimming took 4 bases from V and 7 from J, leaving 16 bases between them. Germline CDR1 and CDR2: SNHLY and FYNNEI. CDR3 size: 15 residues. For the CDR3, the DNA is TGTGCCAGCAGTGCTAGGACAGTTCCTGGTGAAAAACTGTTTTTT. Translating it yields CASSARTVPGEKLFF.

In its sample, this clone was seen many times. This chain connects TRBV6-5 to TRBJ1-1; no clear D. V was pared by 6 bases and J by 4 bases, with 12 bases between. CDR1 and CDR2 from the germline V gene are MNHEY and SVGAGI. The CDR3 contains 13 residues. The chain's CDR3 is CASRSFAGTEAFF. CDR3 sequence (DNA): TGTGCCAGCAGGTCCTTTGCGGGCACTGAAGCTTTCTTT.

This sequence joins TRBV14 and TRBJ2-2; no reliable D call. Trimming removed 1 base at V and 7 bases at J, with 7 bases between. CDR1 and CDR2 (germline): SGHDN, FVKESK. The CDR3 is 13 amino acids. CDR3 loop: CASSQVAVGELFF. In nucleotides, the CDR3 is TGTGCCAGCAGCCAAGTGGCTGTCGGGGAGCTGTTTTTT. Together with reference TRBV14 and TRBJ2-2, the CDR3 gives the full variable domain: EAGVTQFPSHSVIEKGQTVTLRCDPISGHDNLYWYRRVMGKEIKFLLHFVKESKQDESGMPNNRFLAERTGGTYSTLKVQPAELEDSGVYFCASSQVAVGELFFGEGSRLTVL.

In this sample, this clone turned up a few times. J is TRBJ2-4 and V is TRBV4-1; D uncertain. The V end was cut by 1 base, the J end by 0 bases, with 13 bases between. The CDR3 runs 17 residues. The germline CDR1 and CDR2 sequences are MGHRA and YSYEKL. The chain's CDR3 is CASSQGSNTLAKNIQYF. CDR3 DNA: TGCGCCAGCAGCCAAGGGTCGAACACACTAGCCAAAAACATTCAGTACTTC.

The chain is built from TRBV28 and TRBJ1-6; D gene ambiguous. This CDR3 has 15 residues. Germline lookup yields CDR1 MDHEN and CDR2 SYDVKM. Trimming left V 7 bases short and J 9 bases short, with 19 bases between. CDR3 amino acids: CASTPRTPLGSPLHF. The CDR3 DNA reads TGTGCCAGCACCCCCCGGACTCCCCTGGGTTCACCCCTCCACTTT.

Many counts were recorded for this clone. This chain connects TRBV21-1 to TRBJ2-3; the D call TRBD2 from the table was never checked on the DNA. TRBV21-1 is flagged as a pseudogene. The CDR3 loop spans 24 amino acids. The CDR3 here is CASSSRWWGLAGGPRTTRTDTQYF. DNA for the CDR3: TGTGCCAGCAGCTCAAGATGGTGGGGACTAGCGGGGGGGCCAAGGACCACGCGCACAGATACGCAGTATTTT.

This clone was found a few times. The CDR3 DNA follows: TGTGCCAGCTCACCCCGATCAGCCGGCGCGTCCGCGGGTGAGCAGTTCTTC. This gives the protein CASSPRSAGASAGEQFF. This sequence joins TRBV18 and TRBJ2-1; D is perhaps TRBD2 (5 bases). Germline-derived CDR1 and CDR2 are KGHSH and LQKENI. V dropped 3 bases and J dropped 9 bases, with 24 bases sitting between them. The CDR3 extends over 17 amino acids.

This clone was detected a few times. This sequence joins TRBV7-9 and TRBJ2-1; 13 nucleotides agree with TRBD2. V was pared by 4 bases and J by 6 bases, with 6 bases of the junction left unmatched. The length of the CDR3 is 16 residues. The germline V gene has CDR1 SEHNR and CDR2 FQNEAQ (reference sequence). CDR3 sequence: CASSSRTSGSRNEQFF. CDR3 coding DNA: TGTGCCAGCAGCTCCCGGACTAGCGGGAGCCGCAATGAGCAGTTCTTC.

The table lists this clone with a few counts. V and J are TRBV18 and TRBJ2-3; D is tentatively TRBD1 or TRBD2 (6 bases each). Trimming removed 5 bases at V and 2 bases at J, with 20 bases between. In germline, CDR1 is KGHSH, CDR2 LQKENI. There are 17 residues in the CDR3. CDR3 DNA: TGTGCCAGCTCAATCCCCCTAACGGGGGCTAACACAGATACGCAGTATTTT. This sequence encodes CASSIPLTGANTDTQYF.

This clone was counted between two and nine times. V usage is TRBV18 and J usage is TRBJ2-5, with D perhaps TRBD1 (6 bases). This CDR3 contains 14 residues. Germline CDR1 KGHSH, CDR2 LQKENI. Trimming took off 2 bases at V and 4 bases at J, with 11 bases between the two ends. The CDR3 sequence is CASSPTGMGETQYF. The CDR3 DNA reads TGTGCCAGCTCACCAACAGGGATGGGAGAGACCCAGTACTTC. Using reference TRBV18 and TRBJ2-5 for the parts outside the CDR3, the full variable domain is NAGVMQNPRHLVRRRGQEARLRCSPMKGHSHVYWYRQLPEEGLKFMVYLQKENIIDESGMPKERFSAEFPKEGPSILRIQQVVRGDSAAYFCASSPTGMGETQYFGPGTRLLVL.

Only a few counts were recorded for this clone. The chain has TRBV2 and TRBJ2-3, with 9 bases matching TRBD1. The CDR3 consists of 14 residues. Germline values: CDR1 SNHLY, CDR2 FYNNEI. The V and J ends lost 8 bases and 2 bases, in that order; junction bases with no gene match: 5. The CDR3 protein is CASGGQGYTDTQYF. For the CDR3, the DNA is TGTGCCAGCGGAGGACAGGGGTACACAGATACGCAGTATTTT.

This clone appeared a few times. The chain is built from TRBV18 and TRBJ2-5; D could derive from TRBD1 or TRBD2 (5 bases each). CDR1 and CDR2 (germline): KGHSH, LQKENI. Trimming cost V 5 bases and J 5 bases, with 15 bases left between them. There are 14 residues in the CDR3. The CDR3 nucleotides read TGTGCCAGCTCAACCGGGACCACTCGGGAGACCCAGTACTTC. Its translation is CASSTGTTRETQYF.

This chain uses TRBV2 with TRBJ1-5; a possible D gene is TRBD1 (6 bases). Trimming pared 4 bases from V and 1 base from J, leaving 14 bases between. CDR3 size: 16 residues. Per germline, CDR1 SNHLY and CDR2 FYNNEI. The CDR3 DNA reads TGTGCCAGCAGTGCCCTAAGCAGGGGCAGCAATCAGCCCCAGCATTTT. Translating gives CASSALSRGSNQPQHF.

This clone was recorded a few times. CDR3 in DNA: TGCGCCAGCAGCTCCCAAGTTAGCGGGAGGGCACAGGAGCAGTACTTC. Its protein product is CASSSQVSGRAQEQYF. The chain links TRBV5-1 to TRBJ2-7; 11 nucleotides agree with TRBD2. Losses at the gene ends were 3 bases for V and 7 bases for J; bases not matched to a gene: 12. The CDR3 is made up of 16 amino acids. CDR1 is SGHRS and CDR2 is YFSETQ in the germline V gene.

The chain couples TRBV29-1 to TRBJ2-1; TRBD2 might be the D (5 bases). V was trimmed by 6 bases and J by 6 bases, leaving 6 bases between them. The CDR3 length is 10 residues. Germline CDR1 is SQVTM and CDR2 is ANQGSEA. The CDR3 region is CSVGVNEQFF. CDR3 sequence (DNA): TGCAGCGTCGGGGTCAATGAGCAGTTCTTC.

The CDR3 DNA follows: TGTGCCAGCAGCCAAGGGGGAACCGCCCTGGGAAAACTGTTTTTT. It encodes CASSQGGTALGKLFF. The chain employs TRBV7-9 and TRBJ1-4, with a possible D match to TRBD1 (6 bases). CDR1 and CDR2 (germline): SEHNR, FQNEAQ (reference sequence). Trimming removed 5 bases at V and 10 bases at J, with 20 bases between. This CDR3 has 15 residues.

Concerning this clone itself: The same CDR3 arises from other DNA sequences in this sample as well. V gene TRBV2 combines with J gene TRBJ2-1; D tentatively fits TRBD1 or TRBD2 (6 bases each). The germline CDR1 and CDR2 sequences are SNHLY and FYNNEI. Trimming shortened V by 6 bases and J by 3 bases, and 15 bases separated the two germline ends. The CDR3 totals 15 residues. This chain's CDR3 is CASSQEGGGYNEQFF. In DNA, the CDR3 is TGTGCCAGCAGCCAGGAGGGGGGTGGCTACAATGAGCAGTTCTTC. The full variable domain, completed using reference TRBV2 and TRBJ2-1, is EPEVTQTPSHQVTQMGQEVILRCVPISNHLYFYWYRQILGQKVEFLVSFYNNEISEKSEIFDDQFSVERPDGSNFTLKIRSTKLEDSAMYFCASSQEGGGYNEQFFGPGTRLTVL.

The J gene is TRBJ1-2, the V gene TRBV5-1; TRBD1 matches at 8 bases. V trimming: 4 bases; J trimming: 5 bases; junction bases outside the gene matches: 7. CDR1 is SGHRS and CDR2 is YFSETQ in the germline V gene. The CDR3 has 14 residues. CDR3 DNA sequence: TGCGCCAGCAGCGATCCCGACAGGGGATATGGCTACACCTTC. It encodes CASSDPDRGYGYTF.

As to this clone: Other DNA sequences in the same sample also yield this CDR3. This chain links TRBV7-2 with TRBJ1-5; no clear D. V lost 1 base and J 3 bases, leaving 10 bases between the germline ends. From germline, CDR1 is SGHTA and CDR2 FQGNSA. The length of the CDR3 is 15 residues. CDR3 DNA sequence: TGTGCCAGCAGCTTAGACGGGCAGCCCAATCAGCCCCAGCATTTT. Translation: CASSLDGQPNQPQHF.